A selection of T cell receptor beta chains follows, all from one sample in a study of cytomegalovirus exposure and HLA in healthy donors. Sequencing used immunoSEQ multiplex PCR; TCRdb keeps in-frame clones, though not all of them. The data show about 170,000 clones, about 95% seen once. The sequencing sample was made of PBMCs. Receptors were obtained from a woman between 18 and 30 years old in good health and CMV-seronegative. The CDR3 runs from the conserved cysteine through the conserved F or W. Each record gives: J gene, V gene, clone size, D gene, CDR3 protein, CDR3 DNA. D genes are given only for firm matches. Clone sizes are given selectively: once, few, many, or a class where the clone is expanded.

TRBJ2-3 | TRBV12-5 | . | . | CASGFGDTQYF | TGTGCTAGTGGTTTCGGAGATACGCAGTATTTT
TRBJ2-3 | TRBV6-1 | once | TRBD1 | CASIDRGDTDTQYF | TGTGCCAGCATTGACAGGGGGGACACAGATACGCAGTATTTT
TRBJ1-4 | TRBV11-2 | . | . | CASSAAGAPNEKLFF | TGTGCCAGCAGCGCGGCAGGGGCCCCTAATGAAAAACTGTTTTTT
TRBJ2-7 | TRBV9 | . | . | CASSGGPAPYEQYF | TGTGCCAGCAGCGGAGGGCCGGCCCCCTACGAGCAGTACTTC
TRBJ2-2 | TRBV2 | . | . | CASSEGRVYPGELFF | TGTGCCAGCAGTGAGGGCAGGGTGTATCCCGGGGAGCTGTTTTTT
TRBJ2-7 | TRBV15 | . | . | CATSRDRGGSYEQYF | TGTGCCACCAGCAGAGATCGAGGGGGCTCCTACGAGCAGTACTTC
TRBJ2-5 | TRBV9 | . | TRBD2 | CASSVSGPGLAGETQYF | TGTGCCAGCAGCGTCTCAGGACCGGGACTAGCGGGAGAGACCCAGTACTTC
TRBJ1-3 | TRBV5-1 | . | . | CASSLVERTAGNTIYF | TGCGCCAGCAGCTTGGTAGAGCGGACAGCCGGAAACACCATATATTTT
TRBJ1-2 | TRBV5-4 | . | TRBD1 | CASSFQPTPTGGAKDTF | TGTGCCAGCAGCTTTCAGCCCACCCCGACAGGGGGCGCGAAGGACACCTTC
TRBJ1-6 | TRBV4-3 | . | TRBD1 | CASSPLLGQGYSPLHF | TGCGCCAGCAGCCCCCTCCTGGGACAGGGGTATTCACCCCTCCACTTT
TRBJ2-1 | TRBV19 | . | TRBD2 | CASSVTSGGANEQFF | TGTGCCAGTAGTGTGACTAGCGGGGGGGCCAATGAGCAGTTCTTC
TRBJ2-5 | TRBV25-1 | . | TRBD1 | CASEGARETQYF | TGTGCCAGCGAGGGGGCGCGGGAGACCCAGTACTTC
TRBJ2-1 | TRBV2 | . | TRBD1 | CAIQTGDYNEQFF | TGTGCCATCCAGACAGGGGACTACAATGAGCAGTTCTTC
TRBJ1-5 | TRBV11-2 | once | . | CASSRGGNSNQPQHF | TGTGCCAGCAGCCGCGGGGGTAATAGCAATCAGCCCCAGCATTTT
TRBJ1-1 | TRBV28 | . | . | CASSLLQDTEAFF | TGTGCCAGCAGTCTCCTACAGGACACTGAAGCTTTCTTT
TRBJ2-2 | TRBV25-1 | once | . | CASLEGGGGELFF | TGTGCCAGCCTAGAGGGTGGTGGCGGGGAGCTGTTTTTT
TRBJ2-7 | TRBV7-9 | . | TRBD1 | CASSAGLQGNWYEQYF | TGTGCCAGCAGCGCCGGCTTACAGGGGAATTGGTACGAGCAGTACTTC
TRBJ2-7 | TRBV5-1 | . | . | CASSFGELYEQYF | TGCGCCAGCAGTTTCGGGGAACTCTACGAGCAGTACTTC
TRBJ2-4 | TRBV28 | . | TRBD2 | CASTNTRSGVQYF | TGTGCCAGCACCAATACAAGGAGCGGGGTTCAGTACTTC
TRBJ1-2 | TRBV18 | . | TRBD1 | CASSGDSNYGYTF | TGTGCCAGCTCCGGGGACAGTAACTATGGCTACACCTTC
TRBJ2-3 | TRBV6-5 | . | TRBD1 | CASSYRGRSDTQYF | TGTGCCAGCAGTTACAGGGGGCGCTCAGATACGCAGTATTTT
TRBJ1-3 | TRBV5-1 | . | . | CASSLPGQGNTIYF | TGCGCCAGCAGCTTGCCGGGACAAGGAAACACCATATATTTT
TRBJ2-7 | TRBV6-1 | once | . | CASSERSTQVRSYEQYF | TGTGCCAGCAGTGAAAGGTCGACACAGGTGAGGTCCTACGAGCAGTACTTC
TRBJ1-1 | TRBV29-1 | . | TRBD1 | CSVEGQGVRTEAFF | TGCAGCGTTGAAGGACAGGGAGTGAGGACTGAAGCTTTCTTT
TRBJ2-1 | TRBV11-3 | . | . | CASSDGTRRNEQFF | TGTGCCAGCAGCGACGGGACAAGGAGGAATGAGCAGTTCTTC
TRBJ1-6 | TRBV19 | once | TRBD1 | CASSISGQGASPLHF | TGTGCCAGTAGTATCTCCGGACAGGGGGCGTCACCCCTCCACTTT
TRBJ1-6 | TRBV6-4 | . | TRBD1 | CASRPDRGINSPLHF | TGTGCCAGCAGGCCCGACAGGGGTATTAATTCACCCCTCCACTTT
TRBJ2-5 | TRBV7-3 | once | . | CASSAGITAVWQETQYF | TGTGCCAGCAGCGCCGGGATAACAGCAGTATGGCAAGAGACCCAGTACTTC
TRBJ2-3 | TRBV13 | once | TRBD2 | CASSQTTQKLAGGTDTQYF | TGTGCCAGCAGCCAAACGACCCAGAAACTAGCGGGGGGAACAGATACGCAGTATTTT
TRBJ2-5 | TRBV10-2 | . | TRBD2 | CASRPAGVKTQYF | TGCGCCAGCAGGCCAGCGGGGGTAAAGACCCAGTACTTC
TRBJ2-7 | TRBV7-6 | . | . | CASSPRTEGEEQYF | TGTGCCAGCAGCCCCAGGACGGAGGGTGAGGAGCAGTACTTC
TRBJ2-7 | TRBV23-1 | once | TRBD2 | CASSQSFYLAGGRYEQYF | TGCGCCAGCAGTCAATCATTCTACTTAGCGGGGGGGCGGTACGAGCAGTACTTC
TRBJ2-1 | TRBV5-6 | . | TRBD2 | CASSLGTSGGVNEQFF | TGTGCCAGCAGCTTGGGGACTAGCGGGGGGGTCAATGAGCAGTTCTTC
TRBJ2-3 | TRBV9 | . | TRBD2 | CASGLEGTDTQYF | TGTGCCAGCGGACTAGAGGGCACAGATACGCAGTATTTT
TRBJ1-3 | TRBV2 | . | TRBD1 | CASSGFLTGGGNTIYF | TGTGCCAGCAGCGGGTTCCTTACAGGGGGTGGAAACACCATATATTTT
TRBJ1-5 | TRBV4-3 | . | . | CASSPSYYSNQPQHF | TGCGCCAGCAGCCCGTCTTACTATAGCAATCAGCCCCAGCATTTT
TRBJ1-3 | TRBV19 | . | TRBD1 | CASSGTGFSGNTIYF | TGTGCCAGTAGTGGGACAGGGTTCTCTGGAAACACCATATATTTT
TRBJ1-5 | TRBV6-6 | . | . | CASMSGSYQPQHF | TGTGCCAGCATGTCGGGTTCCTATCAGCCCCAGCATTTT
TRBJ1-4 | TRBV7-2 | . | . | CASSLLGGTTNEKLFF | TGTGCCAGCAGCTTATTAGGGGGAACAACTAATGAAAAACTGTTTTTT
TRBJ1-1 | TRBV5-1 | . | TRBD1 | CASSSTGETEAFF | TGCGCCAGCAGTTCCACAGGGGAAACTGAAGCTTTCTTT
TRBJ1-1 | TRBV4-1 | . | TRBD1 | CASSQDDRESTEAFF | TGCGCCAGCAGCCAAGACGACAGGGAAAGTACTGAAGCTTTCTTT
TRBJ2-7 | TRBV5-1 | few | . | CASSFGAGIEQYF | TGCGCCAGCAGCTTTGGGGCGGGGATCGAGCAGTACTTC
TRBJ1-1 | TRBV6-1 | . | . | CATFFGVNTEAFF | TGTGCCACCTTCTTCGGGGTGAACACTGAAGCTTTCTTT
TRBJ2-7 | TRBV11-2 | . | . | CASSFSGPPYEQYF | TGTGCCAGCAGCTTCAGCGGACCGCCTTACGAGCAGTACTTC
TRBJ1-5 | TRBV11-2 | . | . | CASSLDSPGIEKPQHF | TGTGCCAGCAGCTTAGACAGTCCAGGGATCGAAAAGCCCCAGCATTTT
TRBJ2-3 | TRBV27 | . | TRBD2 | CATQGRGSLAGGLGTQYF | TGTGCCACACAGGGACGAGGTTCGCTAGCGGGGGGGCTGGGTACGCAGTATTTT
TRBJ2-1 | TRBV27 | . | TRBD1 | CASSPGGTVNEQFF | TGTGCCAGCAGCCCTGGTGGGACAGTAAATGAGCAGTTCTTC
TRBJ2-5 | TRBV18 | once | . | CASSPQDLQETQYF | TGTGCCAGCTCACCACAGGACTTACAAGAGACCCAGTACTTC
TRBJ1-2 | TRBV5-6 | . | TRBD1 | CASSLRQGGGYTF | TGTGCCAGCAGCCTCCGGCAGGGGGGAGGCTACACCTTC
TRBJ1-3 | TRBV6-5 | . | . | CASSADRSHTIYF | TGTGCCAGCAGTGCAGACAGGTCGCACACCATATATTTT
TRBJ1-2 | TRBV9 | few | . | CASSPEASTNYGYTF | TGTGCCAGCAGCCCCGAAGCGTCTACTAACTATGGCTACACCTTC
TRBJ2-2 | TRBV30 | . | TRBD1 | CAWAGTVNTGELFF | TGTGCCTGGGCCGGGACAGTGAACACCGGGGAGCTGTTTTTT
TRBJ2-5 | TRBV13 | . | . | CASSLGLIEETQYF | TGTGCCAGCAGCTTAGGACTGATTGAAGAGACCCAGTACTTC
TRBJ2-7 | TRBV4-1 | once | TRBD1 | CASSQGTGPYEQYF | TGCGCCAGCAGCCAAGGGACAGGGCCCTACGAGCAGTACTTC
TRBJ1-1 | TRBV30 | . | . | CAWSGQRNTEAFF | TGTGCCTGGTCTGGGCAGAGGAACACTGAAGCTTTCTTT
TRBJ2-1 | TRBV9 | . | . | CASSVGGSYNEQFF | TGTGCCAGCAGCGTAGGCGGGTCCTACAATGAGCAGTTCTTC
TRBJ1-2 | TRBV18 | . | . | CASSPPSGGDYGYTF | TGTGCCAGCTCACCACCAAGCGGGGGAGACTATGGCTACACCTTC
TRBJ2-7 | TRBV7-9 | . | TRBD1 | CASSSKTGSEQYF | TGTGCCAGCAGCTCCAAGACAGGGAGCGAGCAGTACTTC
TRBJ1-5 | TRBV7-2 | once | . | CASSLRTENQPQHF | TGTGCCAGCAGCTTACGGACAGAGAATCAGCCCCAGCATTTT